What follows is one T cell receptor (beta chain) and its context. Its target is not known. The data were obtained in a study of T cells in Graves' hyperthyroidism and ophthalmopathy. Study results and limitations: Before onset, ophthalmopathy was predicted by the model a median around 6.2 months earlier.

Authors of the study amplified TCR beta CDR3 regions from RNA transcripts. HTBI primers drove first-round RT-PCR of the TCR CDR3. A single record per CDR3 protein comes from TCRdb applying MiXCR to the multiplex PCR reads. This sample yields hundreds of thousands of distinct CDR3 sequences, of which about 16% are seen a single time; less than 3.5% belongs to the top ten. Trimming took 0 bases from V and 2 from J, leaving 10 bases between them. Germline V gives CDR1 SGHNT, CDR2 YYREEE (reference sequence). The CDR3 contains 15 residues. The chain is built from TRBV5-4 and TRBJ2-3; possibly TRBD2 for D (5 bases). The sequenced material came from blood. This clonotype originated in a woman aged 40 to 55 with Graves' ophthalmopathy. The CDR3 protein is CASSLDERNTDTQYF. The CDR3 DNA is TGTGCCAGCAGCTTGGACGAGCGGAACACAGATACGCAGTATTTT.